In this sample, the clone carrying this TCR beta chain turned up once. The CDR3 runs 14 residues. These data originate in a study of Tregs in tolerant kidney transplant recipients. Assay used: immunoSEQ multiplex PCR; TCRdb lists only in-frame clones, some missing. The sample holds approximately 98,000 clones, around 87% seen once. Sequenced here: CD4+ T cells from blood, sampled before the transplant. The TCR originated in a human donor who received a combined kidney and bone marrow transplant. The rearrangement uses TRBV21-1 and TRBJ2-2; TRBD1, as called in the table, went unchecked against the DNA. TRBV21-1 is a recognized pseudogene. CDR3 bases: TGTGCCAGCAACAGGGGGCGAGGCACCGGGGAGCTGTTTTTT. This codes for CASNRGRGTGELFF.